These 2 T cell receptor beta chains share one sample of origin, sequenced in a study of beta chain features in type 1 diabetes. Isolated RNA was reverse transcribed in full, so expressed TCRB transcripts were sequenced. Repertoires were generated with immunoSEQ multiplex PCR, while TCRdb's copy carries only in-frame clones and drops some. The sample yields 300,000 to 400,000 clones, roughly an eighth seen once. The sample consisted of naive CD4+ T cells from blood. These receptor sequences come from a man aged 18 to 29 in good health.

This clone was detected only a few times. This chain connects TRBV5-4 to TRBJ2-7; 10 bases are shared with TRBD2. This CDR3 is built from 14 residues. The ends lost 4 bases at V and 0 bases at J; junction bases unmatched: 1. The germline gives CDR1 SGHNT, CDR2 YYREEE (reference sequence). CDR3 DNA: TGTGCCAGCAGCAGCGGGGGGGTCTCCTACGAGCAGTACTTC. Encoded protein: CASSSGGVSYEQYF.

The sample holds a few counts of this clone. The chain's CDR3 is CATSRVPAGLDEQFF. The CDR3 DNA follows: TGTGCCACCAGCAGAGTTCCAGCGGGACTGGATGAGCAGTTCTTC. The V call is TRBV15, the J call TRBJ2-1; 7 bases agree with TRBD2. Germline lookup yields CDR1 LNHNV and CDR2 YYDKDF (reference sequence). This CDR3 has 15 amino acids. The trim removed 1 base at V and 8 bases at J, leaving 8 bases unmatched.